One T cell receptor beta chain is described in this entry. Its antigen remains unknown. Produced via immunoSEQ multiplex PCR; TCRdb's table is partial and in-frame only. Of some 130,000 clones in the sample, roughly 89% were seen once. The CDR3 length is 14 residues. Per germline, CDR1 ENHRY and CDR2 SYGVKD. Trimming removed 3 bases from V and 4 bases from J, with 12 bases in between. The data stem from a study of T cell responses to AZD1222 COVID-19 vaccine. General study findings and limits: The study found Spike-specific TCR breadth and depth rose after two AZD1222 doses. Repertoire sampling occurred only after the peak T cell response. White British people made up most donors, females outnumbered males, and clonal diversity was possibly underestimated.

The chain is built from TRBV10-3 and TRBJ1-1; D uncertain. This receptor was obtained from an adult in good health. The sample in question was peripheral blood, obtained on day 0 of AZD1222 vaccination. CDR3 nucleotides: TGTGCCATCAGTGAACCAACGATGACCACTGAAGCTTTCTTT. It yields the protein CAISEPTMTTEAFF.